The 19 T cell receptor beta chains below all came from one sample that was sequenced in a study of CD8 T cells in ankylosing spondylitis. Whole-study results and caveats: A TCR beta motif of under ten highly homologous variants appeared characteristic of ankylosing spondylitis blood.

Each CDR3 protein is one row after TCRdb ran MiXCR on the 5' RACE reads. The sample holds under 950,000 distinct CDR3 sequences, 19% seen once. Antigens for these TCRs are unknown. The specimen sequenced was blood, either unsorted or a sorted T cell fraction (not recorded which). Receptors originate from a male donor with ankylosing spondylitis.

In this sample, this clonotype turned up many times. The chain recombines TRBV18 with TRBJ1-1, with 8 bases identical to TRBD1. The CDR3 has 16 amino acids. Germline CDR1 KGHSH, CDR2 LQKENI. V shed 6 bases, J shed 7 bases, and the junction held 16 bases outside the gene matches. CDR3 coding DNA: TGTGCCAGCTCCAGGACAGGGACCGGGATTCGATATGAAGCTTTCTTT. Protein sequence: CASSRTGTGIRYEAFF.

This chain joins TRBV20-1 and TRBJ2-7; no definite D call. V lost 4 bases and J 5 bases, leaving 15 bases between the germline ends. From germline, CDR1 is DFQATT and CDR2 SNEGSKA (reference sequence). This CDR3 contains 13 residues. This CDR3 is CSAIWSRIDEQYF. CDR3 nucleotide sequence: TGCAGTGCTATATGGAGCCGCATAGACGAGCAGTACTTC.

V usage is TRBV20-1 and J usage is TRBJ2-1; D gene unclear. The CDR3 is 11 residues long. Germline assignment: CDR1 DFQATT and CDR2 SNEGSKA (reference sequence). V was shortened by 7 bases and J by 4 bases, with 8 bases between the two germline ends. The CDR3 loop reads CSGDRYNEQFF. CDR3 in DNA: TGCAGTGGGGATCGTTACAATGAGCAGTTCTTC.

J is TRBJ2-4 and V is TRBV13; D remains unclear. CDR3 size: 13 residues. Trimming shortened V by 3 bases and J by 4 bases, and 7 bases separated the two germline ends. Germline CDR1 is PRHDT and CDR2 is FYEKMQ (reference sequence). The CDR3 region has the DNA TGTGCCAGCAGCTTCCCAGAGAAAAACATTCAGTACTTC. This gives the protein CASSFPEKNIQYF.

This clonotype has only a few counts. CDR3 sequence reads: CSAGTSNQPQHF. The DNA of the CDR3 is TGCAGTGCGGGAACTAGCAATCAGCCCCAGCATTTT. The chain employs TRBV20-1 and TRBJ1-5, with D unresolved. Trimming left V 6 bases short and J 0 bases short, with 6 bases between. This CDR3 has 12 amino acids. Looked up from germline, CDR1 is DFQATT and CDR2 is SNEGSKA (reference sequence).

This clonotype was found once. One end of the junction does not line up with germline, which may come from a read error. CDR3 residues: CASCHPAVTSRNTGELFF. CDR3 coding DNA: TGTGCCAGCTGCCACCCCGCAGTAACTAGCAGAAACACCGGGGAGCTGTTTTTT. J is TRBJ2-2 and V is TRBV3-1; the D gene is possibly TRBD2 (6 bases). Per the germline V gene, CDR1 is LGHDT and CDR2 is YNNKEL (reference sequence). This CDR3 has 18 residues. Together with reference TRBV3-1 and TRBJ2-2, the CDR3 gives the full variable domain: DTAVSQTPKYLVTQMGNDKSIKCEQNLGHDTMYWYKQDSKKFLKIMFSYNNKELIINETVPNRFSPKSPDKAHLNLHINSLELGDSAVYFCASCHPAVTSRNTGELFFGEGSRLTVL.

This clonotype was seen only a few times. The rearrangement links TRBV5-4 to TRBJ2-5; 9 bases match TRBD2. Trimming cost V 2 bases and J 1 base; bases outside gene matches: 9. Per the germline V gene, CDR1 is SGHNT and CDR2 is YYREEE (reference sequence). The CDR3 has 17 amino acids. The CDR3 DNA follows: TGTGCCAGCAGCTTTCGCCGGACTAGCGCCATCCAAGAGACCCAGTACTTC. Protein product: CASSFRRTSAIQETQYF.

The V and J genes are TRBV27 and TRBJ2-7; 11 bases map to TRBD1. The germline gives CDR1 MNHEY, CDR2 SMNVEV (reference sequence). The CDR3 extends over 13 amino acids. V shed 8 bases, J shed 2 bases, and the junction held 2 bases outside the gene matches. The CDR3 bases are TGTGCCAGCTGGGGACAGGGGGCCTACGAGCAGTACTTC. Protein product: CASWGQGAYEQYF.

J is TRBJ2-2 and V is TRBV28, with D possibly being TRBD1 (6 bases). Germline-derived CDR1 and CDR2 are MDHEN and SYDVKM. CDR3 size: 16 residues. V lost 0 bases, J lost 6 bases, and 14 bases lay in between. The CDR3: CASSLWAGVPSGELFF. The CDR3 nucleotides are TGTGCCAGCAGTTTATGGGCAGGGGTTCCGTCCGGGGAGCTGTTTTTT.

The table lists this clonotype with a few counts. The chain carries TRBV30 and TRBJ2-7, with D perhaps TRBD1 (6 bases). The ends were cut back, 3 bases at V and 4 bases at J, with 7 bases in the middle. CDR3 length: 11 residues. Germline values: CDR1 GTSNPN, CDR2 SVGIG (reference sequence). The CDR3 loop is CAWSTGYEQYF. The CDR3 region has the DNA TGTGCCTGGAGCACAGGGTACGAGCAGTACTTC.

In its sample, this clonotype was seen a few times. The chain has TRBV5-1 and TRBJ1-5; 10 positions agree with TRBD1. The V gene end was trimmed by 4 bases and the J gene end by 1 base; junction bases not matched to a gene: 8. Germline V gene lookup returns CDR1 SGHRS and CDR2 YFSETQ. This CDR3 has 17 amino acids. DNA of the CDR3: TGCGCCAGCAGCCCCGGGACAGGGGAGGGAAGCAATCAGCCCCAGCATTTT. Its protein is CASSPGTGEGSNQPQHF. Drawing the rest from reference TRBV5-1 and TRBJ1-5, the complete variable domain is KAGVTQTPRYLIKTRGQQVTLSCSPISGHRSVSWYQQTPGQGLQFLFEYFSETQRNKGNFPGRFSGRQFSNSRSEMNVSTLELGDSALYLCASSPGTGEGSNQPQHFGDGTRLSIL.

This clonotype has only a few counts. The chain uses TRBV19 and TRBJ2-1, with 10 bases that match TRBD2. The CDR3 has 15 residues. CDR1 is LNHDA, CDR2 SQIVND, per germline (reference sequence). V shed 5 bases and J 7 bases; nucleotides not matched to a gene: 8. CDR3 nucleotide sequence: TGTGCCAGTAGTGGCCAGCGGGGGGGCCAGAATGAGCAGTTCTTC. It is translated as CASSGQRGGQNEQFF.

This clonotype was counted only a few times. This chain uses TRBV20-1 with TRBJ2-6; D unclear. The V gene's germline CDR1 is DFQATT and CDR2 SNEGSKA (reference sequence). V lost 1 base and J 2 bases, leaving 3 bases between the germline ends. This CDR3 contains 13 residues. The CDR3 spells CSARGAGANVLTF. CDR3 DNA sequence: TGCAGTGCTAGAGGTGCTGGGGCCAACGTCCTGACTTTC.

The table lists this clonotype with a few counts. This rearrangement joins TRBV24-1 to TRBJ2-7; a possible D gene is TRBD2 (6 bases). Looked up from germline, CDR1 is KGHDR and CDR2 is SFDVKD. Between the trimmed V and J ends, which lost 9 bases and 3 bases, there was a span of 14 bases. The CDR3 covers 13 residues. The CDR3 is CATSVAGSYEQYF. DNA of the CDR3: TGTGCCACCTCTGTCGCGGGAAGCTACGAGCAGTACTTC.

The V and J genes are TRBV16 and TRBJ2-1, with D tentatively TRBD1 or TRBD2 (5 bases each). The CDR3 is 18 amino acids. Per germline, CDR1 KGHSY and CDR2 FQNENV. Trimming stripped 4 bases from V and 3 bases from J, with 22 bases between. Here the CDR3 reads CASSLTAPGPRGYNEQFF. In nucleotides, the CDR3 is TGTGCCAGCAGCCTAACTGCCCCCGGCCCGAGGGGCTACAATGAGCAGTTCTTC.

This clonotype was recorded a few times. This chain links TRBV18 with TRBJ2-1; 8 nucleotides agree with TRBD1. CDR1 is KGHSH and CDR2 is LQKENI in the germline V gene. V dropped 6 bases and J dropped 16; count of bases not matched to a gene: 8. The CDR3 spans 11 residues. The CDR3 coding sequence is TGTGCCAGCTCGAGGACAGGGACGAGCTTCTTC. Residues: CASSRTGTSFF.

This clonotype was seen only a few times. The V gene is TRBV7-2, the J gene TRBJ2-1; the match to TRBD1 covers 9 bases. The CDR3 is 13 amino acids. Trimming removed 5 bases from V and 12 bases from J; junction bases left unmatched: 8. Germline CDR1 SGHTA, CDR2 FQGNSA. Here the CDR3 reads CASSRDRVGRQFF. The CDR3 region has the DNA TGTGCCAGCAGCCGGGACAGGGTAGGACGGCAGTTCTTC.

This clonotype turned up a few times. The chain links TRBV6-5 to TRBJ1-2; 8 positions agree with TRBD1. This CDR3 is 16 amino acids long. V was pared by 0 bases and J by 2 bases, with 5 bases of the junction left unmatched. The germline gives CDR1 MNHEY, CDR2 SVGAGI. DNA for the CDR3: TGTGCCAGCAGTTACTCGTCCGGGACAGGAAACTATGGCTACACCTTC. Its translation: CASSYSSGTGNYGYTF.

This chain connects TRBV6-1 to TRBJ2-3; D is possibly TRBD2 (6 bases). Germline lookup yields CDR1 MNHNS and CDR2 SASEGT. V was cut by 6 bases and J by 2 bases, with 27 bases left in between. This CDR3 spans 19 amino acids. The CDR3 loop is CASSSVRGLQKPPTDTQYF. In nucleotides, the CDR3 is TGTGCCAGCAGCTCAGTTCGGGGACTCCAAAAACCCCCCACAGATACGCAGTATTTT.